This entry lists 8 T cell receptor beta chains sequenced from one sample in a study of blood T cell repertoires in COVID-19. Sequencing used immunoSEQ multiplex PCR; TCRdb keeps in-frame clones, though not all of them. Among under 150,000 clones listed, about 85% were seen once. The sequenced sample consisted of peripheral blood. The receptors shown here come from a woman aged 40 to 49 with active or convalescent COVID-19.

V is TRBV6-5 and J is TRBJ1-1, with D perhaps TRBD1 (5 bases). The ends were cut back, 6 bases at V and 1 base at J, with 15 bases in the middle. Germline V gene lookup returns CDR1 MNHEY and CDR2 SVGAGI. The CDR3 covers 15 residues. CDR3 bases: TGTGCCAGCAGCCCGCTGGAAAGGGGGAACACTGAAGCTTTCTTT. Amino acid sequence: CASSPLERGNTEAFF.

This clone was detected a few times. DNA for the CDR3: TGTGCCAGCAGCTCCCAGGTCTATGGCTACACCTTC. Its translation is CASSSQVYGYTF. The rearrangement joins TRBV7-9 to TRBJ1-2, with D uncertain. Between the trimmed V and J ends, which lost 4 bases and 4 bases, there was a span of 7 bases. The germline gives CDR1 SEHNR, CDR2 FQNEAQ (reference sequence). CDR3 length: 12 amino acids.

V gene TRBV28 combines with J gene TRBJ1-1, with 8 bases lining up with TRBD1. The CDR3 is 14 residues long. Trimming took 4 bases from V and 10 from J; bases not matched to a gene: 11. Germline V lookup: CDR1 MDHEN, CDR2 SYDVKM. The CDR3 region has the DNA TGTGCCAGCAGTTACAGGGGGTGGGGCAGGGGAGCTTTCTTT. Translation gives CASSYRGWGRGAFF.

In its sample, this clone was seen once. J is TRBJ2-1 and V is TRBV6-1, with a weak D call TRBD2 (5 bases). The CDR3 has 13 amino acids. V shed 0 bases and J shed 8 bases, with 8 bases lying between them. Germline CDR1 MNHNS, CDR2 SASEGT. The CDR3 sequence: CASSEAGSYEQFF. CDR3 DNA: TGTGCCAGCAGTGAAGCGGGGAGCTATGAGCAGTTCTTC.

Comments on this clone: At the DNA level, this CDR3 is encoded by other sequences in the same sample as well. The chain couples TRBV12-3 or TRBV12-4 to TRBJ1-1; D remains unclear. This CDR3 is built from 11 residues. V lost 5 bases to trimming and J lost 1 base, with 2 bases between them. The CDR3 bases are TGTGCCAGCAGTCGGAACACTGAAGCTTTCTTT. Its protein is CASSRNTEAFF.

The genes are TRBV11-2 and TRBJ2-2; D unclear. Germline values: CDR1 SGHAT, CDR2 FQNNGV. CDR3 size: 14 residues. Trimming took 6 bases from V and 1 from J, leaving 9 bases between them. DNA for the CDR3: TGTGCCAGCAGTTATCTCAGGAACACCGGGGAGCTGTTTTTT. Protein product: CASSYLRNTGELFF.

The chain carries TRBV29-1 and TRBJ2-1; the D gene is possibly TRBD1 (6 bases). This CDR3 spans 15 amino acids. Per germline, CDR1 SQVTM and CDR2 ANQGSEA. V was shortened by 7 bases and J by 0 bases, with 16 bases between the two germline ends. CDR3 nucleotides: TGCAGCGAGACTGGGGGCGCTAGCTCCTACAATGAGCAGTTCTTC. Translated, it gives CSETGGASSYNEQFF.

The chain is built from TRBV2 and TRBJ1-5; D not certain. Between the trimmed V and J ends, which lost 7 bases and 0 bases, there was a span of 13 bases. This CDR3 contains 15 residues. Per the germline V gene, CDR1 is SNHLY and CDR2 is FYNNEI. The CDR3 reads CASKSHRNSNQPQHF. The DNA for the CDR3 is TGTGCCAGCAAGTCTCACAGAAATAGCAATCAGCCCCAGCATTTT.